Below, one TCR beta chain is given with its context. What it binds is unknown. V shed 3 bases, J shed 0 bases, and the junction held 2 bases outside the gene matches. CDR3 length: 15 residues. Germline-derived CDR1 and CDR2 are SGDLS and YYNGEE. Clones were read by immunoSEQ multiplex PCR, and TCRdb kept only the in-frame ones, dropping some. The sample includes 150,000 to 180,000 clones, about 86% of them seen just once. The sample is drawn from a study of cytomegalovirus exposure and HLA in healthy donors. Study-wide points: The study designated 150 to 200 TCR beta chains cytomegalovirus-associated.

This chain joins TRBV9 and TRBJ2-2; TRBD1 matches at 7 bases. Sequences were obtained from PBMCs. The sequence was collected from a human donor in good health. In DNA form, the CDR3 reads TGTGCCAGCAGCGCGGGACAGACGAACACCGGGGAGCTGTTTTTT. It encodes CASSAGQTNTGELFF.